These T cell receptor beta chains were read from a single sample in a study of neurological immune-mediated disorders. TCRdb recomputed calls from the 5' RACE reads with MiXCR, one row per CDR3 protein. The sample records roughly 90,000 distinct CDR3 sequences, roughly 3.5% being singletons. Specimen: PBMCs. The receptors were sampled from a woman aged 45-60 years with multiple sclerosis. The CDR3 runs from the conserved cysteine through the conserved F or W. A D gene is named only where the DNA matches it firmly. Clone size is stated in some rows and not others, as once, few, many or a class when expanded.

clone_size | j_call | v_call | d_call | cdr3_aa | cdr3_nt
many | TRBJ2-1 | TRBV7-7 | . | CASSPRWGSYNEQFF | TGTGCTAGCAGCCCCCGGTGGGGGTCATACAATGAGCAGTTCTTC
. | TRBJ2-2 | TRBV3-1 | . | CASGNAGALFF | TGTGCCAGCGGGAACGCCGGGGCGCTGTTTTTT
. | TRBJ1-1 | TRBV5-5 | . | CASSYVGNLNTEAFF | TGTGCCAGCAGCTACGTCGGAAACCTGAACACTGAAGCTTTCTTT
many | TRBJ1-1 | TRBV5-1 | . | CASSFSAGDTEAFF | TGCGCCAGCAGCTTCAGTGCCGGGGACACTGAAGCTTTCTTT
many | TRBJ2-7 | TRBV5-6 | . | CASSLVANPYEQYF | TGTGCCAGCAGCTTGGTAGCCAACCCCTACGAGCAGTACTTC
many | TRBJ1-1 | TRBV6-5 | . | CASSYGRGTEAFF | TGTGCCAGCAGTTACGGAAGGGGCACTGAAGCTTTCTTT
many | TRBJ2-7 | TRBV5-6 | . | CASSLTPEGYEQYF | TGTGCCAGCAGTTTGACACCGGAAGGCTACGAGCAGTACTTC
many | TRBJ2-1 | TRBV5-1 | TRBD2 | CASRPSGRGPYNEQFF | TGCGCCAGCAGGCCCTCGGGGAGGGGTCCCTACAATGAGCAGTTCTTC
many | TRBJ1-3 | TRBV20-1 | . | CSARDPVGSGNTIYF | TGCAGTGCTAGAGATCCGGTAGGCTCTGGAAACACCATATATTTT
many | TRBJ1-2 | TRBV9 | . | CASSVVPGGVGGYTF | TGTGCCAGCAGCGTAGTTCCGGGGGGGGTCGGTGGCTACACCTTC
many | TRBJ2-5 | TRBV14 | . | CASSQVTARETQYF | TGTGCCAGCAGCCAAGTGACTGCCCGGGAGACCCAGTACTTC
many | TRBJ1-4 | TRBV12-3/TRBV12-4 | TRBD1 | CASKRGHNEKLFF | TGTGCCAGCAAGAGGGGGCATAATGAAAAACTGTTTTTT
many | TRBJ1-6 | TRBV5-1 | TRBD1 | CASSYRGQGANSPLHF | TGCGCCAGCAGCTACCGAGGACAGGGTGCAAATTCACCCCTCCACTTT
many | TRBJ2-7 | TRBV4-1 | . | CASSQVGRQSYEQYF | TGCGCCAGCAGCCAAGTTGGTCGACAGTCCTACGAGCAGTACTTC
many | TRBJ1-1 | TRBV7-2 | TRBD1 | CASSPGQSNTEAFF | TGTGCCAGCAGCCCGGGACAGTCGAACACTGAAGCTTTCTTT
many | TRBJ2-7 | TRBV7-6 | . | CASSREQASYEQYF | TGTGCCAGCAGCAGGGAGCAGGCCTCCTACGAGCAGTACTTC
many | TRBJ2-7 | TRBV6-6 | . | CASSPGRHGLYEQYF | TGTGCCAGCAGCCCCGGACGCCATGGTCTTTACGAGCAGTACTTC
few | TRBJ2-2 | TRBV5-5 | . | CASSLKRPGPSFRAGELFF | TGTGCCAGCAGCTTGAAGCGGCCCGGGCCCTCCTTCCGTGCCGGGGAGCTGTTTTTT
many | TRBJ2-1 | TRBV4-3 | . | CASSQDAGPNEQFF | TGCGCCAGCAGCCAAGACGCAGGCCCCAATGAGCAGTTCTTC
many | TRBJ2-5 | TRBV7-2 | TRBD2 | CASSSGLAEETQYF | TGTGCCAGCAGCTCTGGACTAGCCGAAGAGACCCAGTACTTC